The clone carrying this TCR beta chain was observed a handful of times. As yet, its antigen is unknown. The data were taken from a study of T-cell memory formation after mild COVID-19. Barcoded TCR alpha and TCR beta cDNA libraries with UMIs came from 5'RACE using constant-segment primers. Each CDR3 protein gets one entry after TCRdb re-called the 5' RACE reads with MiXCR. The sample records approximately 580,000 distinct CDR3 sequences, about a fifth being singletons. Germline V CDR1 and CDR2: SGHRS, YFSETQ. Trimming removed 1 base from V and 3 bases from J, with 14 bases in between. This CDR3 has 15 amino acids. Points from the study as a whole: The pre-infection memory compartment contained some responding clones, suggesting cross-reactive memory joined.

The TCR originated in an adult woman who had mild COVID-19 (a few samples of this study predate the infection). Cell type and time point are not known. V and J are TRBV5-1 and TRBJ2-7; D gene unclear. The sequencing sample was made of PBMCs or a T cell subset sorted from them (not recorded which). CDR3 nucleotides: TGCGCCAGCAGCTTGACCAGTTCACAAGTCTACGAGCAGTACTTC. Amino acids: CASSLTSSQVYEQYF.